This T cell receptor (beta chain) was captured in a study of a mutant IDH1 vaccine in newly diagnosed glioma. Study-wide context: Either 4-6 weeks after radiotherapy alone or alongside temozolomide, vaccination was begun. There were roughly 60% males and approximately 38% females among treated patients, whose mean age was approximately 38 years. V12 corresponded to week 35 and V13 to week 47.

The CDR3 loop spans 11 amino acids. Deletions cut 1 base from V and 5 bases from J, with 5 bases between. Germline values: CDR1 GTSNPN, CDR2 SVGIG (reference sequence). Described time point: week 35, safety follow-up. Vaccination comprised doses that each held 300 ug of mutant IDH1 20-mer peptide, plus topical imiquimod. Study-wide results and limits: Researchers report vaccine-induced immune responses in about 94% of patients.

The repertoire was sequenced with immunoSEQ multiplex PCR; TCRdb's copy has only in-frame clones and lacks some. The repertoire holds about 50,000 clones, with around 92% as singletons. To note about this clone: Its specificity is unknown.

The material sequenced was PBMCs, taken from a glioma patient whose treatment included an IDH1 peptide vaccine. The chain is built from TRBV30 and TRBJ2-5; perhaps TRBD2 as D (5 bases). This sequence was found in a man aged 45 to 65 with glioma. The CDR3 DNA reads as TGTGCCTGGAGTGGGGAGGAGACCCAGTACTTC. Its translation: CAWSGEETQYF.